This T cell receptor beta chain was identified during a study of CD8+ T cells in alopecia areata. RNA, once extracted, was reverse transcribed into cDNA for use as the sequencing template. Produced via immunoSEQ multiplex PCR; TCRdb's table is partial and in-frame only. Of more than 200,000 clones detected, about two thirds appear once; the ten largest clones hold 0.95% to 1.5%. Germline values: CDR1 SGHRS, CDR2 YFSETQ. The CDR3 spans 14 residues. The V end lost 2 bases, the J end lost 1 base, and 9 bases lay between the germline ends. The clonotype comes from a human donor with alopecia areata. V gene TRBV5-1 combines with J gene TRBJ1-1, with a weak D call TRBD1 (6 bases). This material consisted of CD4+ T cells sorted from blood, taken at week 0. This CDR3 is CASSFTDRNTEAFF. In DNA, the CDR3 is TGCGCCAGCAGCTTCACGGACAGGAACACTGAAGCTTTCTTT.